The rows below give T cell receptor beta chains drawn from one sample of a study of blood T cell repertoires in COVID-19. Assay: immunoSEQ multiplex PCR; the TCRdb copy retains only in-frame clones and omits some. The sample includes about 57,000 clones, roughly 87% of them seen just once. The sequenced sample was peripheral blood. The receptors here all came from a woman older than 75 with COVID-19, enrolled during active disease. Each CDR3 is given with its conserved first and last residue. Fields, in order: clone size, J gene, V gene, CDR3 protein. Clone size appears in some rows only: once, few, many, or a class for an expanded clone.

- | TRBJ1-3 | TRBV3-1/TRBV3-2 | CASSSMRGSGNTIYF
once | TRBJ2-6 | TRBV5-5 | CASSYWDRGAGANVLTF
- | TRBJ2-5 | TRBV5-4 | CASSPGWQETQYF
- | TRBJ1-5 | TRBV19 | CASSIDRQPQSNQPQHF
- | TRBJ2-5 | TRBV5-1 | CASSLSGGETQYF
- | TRBJ1-4 | TRBV27 | CASSSRTGTNEKLFF
- | TRBJ1-2 | TRBV3-1/TRBV3-2 | CASSQVAGNYGYTF
- | TRBJ2-1 | TRBV5-1 | CASSLEGANNEQFF
- | TRBJ2-2 | TRBV27 | CASSFSYANTGELFF
- | TRBJ2-5 | TRBV5-1 | CASSMGLAGGETQYF
- | TRBJ1-1 | TRBV29-1 | CSVDRDTDLNTEAFF
- | TRBJ1-5 | TRBV10-2 | CASSDALIQPQHF
- | TRBJ2-2 | TRBV5-5 | CASSLQGASGELFF
- | TRBJ1-1 | TRBV6-5 | CASSFQQGWSEAFF
- | TRBJ2-7 | TRBV27 | CASSLRLAGGRSSYEQYF
- | TRBJ2-2 | TRBV29-1 | CSVAHPGQSNTGELFF
once | TRBJ1-2 | TRBV19 | CASSIVAGEGRGYTF
- | TRBJ2-1 | TRBV3-1/TRBV3-2 | CASSLWDRIYNEQFF
- | TRBJ2-5 | TRBV27 | CASSPRLAGGRETQYF
- | TRBJ2-7 | TRBV6-5 | CASRVMTGTYEQYF
- | TRBJ1-1 | TRBV6-4 | CASSVDGRGEAFF
once | TRBJ2-7 | TRBV18 | CASSPTSSYEQYF
- | TRBJ2-2 | TRBV18 | CASSSGTNTGELFF